Detailed here is one T cell receptor beta chain. The data derive from a study of T cell repertoires in ileal Crohn's disease. Some clones are missing from TCRdb's copy, which holds only in-frame ones; the method was immunoSEQ multiplex PCR. Here the sample spans approximately 27,000 clones, just under 80% being singletons. CDR3 size: 15 residues. Trimming removed 3 bases from V and 0 bases from J, with 12 bases in between. CDR1 is SQVTM, CDR2 ANQGSEA, per germline. The TCR sequence derives from an adult with Crohn's disease. This chain uses TRBV29-1 with TRBJ2-1; D might be TRBD1 (7 bases). Sample: ileal tissue. The CDR3 region has the DNA TGCAGCGTTGATGGGCAGGGGGGCTCCTACAATGAGCAGTTCTTC. Its translation: CSVDGQGGSYNEQFF.